This entry is about one TCR beta chain. This sample is part of a study of cytomegalovirus exposure and HLA in healthy donors. V was cut by 7 bases and J by 4 bases, with 20 bases left in between. The CDR3 has 16 residues. Germline CDR1 reads LNHDA; CDR2 reads SQIVND (reference sequence). Vbeta (60) and Jbeta (13) primers were used in the PCR. Per the authors' pipeline: In a later analysis, of 80 million or so unique beta chains, some 10 million appeared in at least two donors. Repertoires were generated with immunoSEQ multiplex PCR, while TCRdb's copy carries only in-frame clones and drops some. That table furnishes V, J and clone size, whereas the DNA furnished D and trimming. The sample lists 200,000 to 250,000 clones; more than 75% were seen once.

Sequencing input: PBMCs. This clonotype originated in a human donor in good health. This chain connects TRBV19 to TRBJ1-5; D call uncertain. CDR3 loop: CASKWQSIAWNQPQHF. The CDR3 nucleotides are TGTGCCAGTAAGTGGCAGTCCATAGCATGGAATCAGCCCCAGCATTTT.